This T cell receptor beta chain comes out of a study of blood T cell repertoires in COVID-19. The length of the CDR3 is 15 residues. The V gene lost 4 bases and the J gene lost 7 bases, with 20 bases spanning the gap. CDR1 and CDR2 from the germline V gene are LNHDA and SQIVND (reference sequence). Generated by immunoSEQ multiplex PCR, the TCRdb table keeps only in-frame clones and is missing some. In the table there are roughly 200,000 clones, 80% of which are singletons. This chain connects TRBV19 to TRBJ2-7; weak D call: TRBD2 (5 bases). This clonotype was obtained from a woman in her 70s with acute or convalescent COVID-19. The sequenced sample consisted of peripheral blood. CDR3 coding DNA: TGTGCCAGTAGTACCTACTCGGACCGACCGGGGGAGCAGTACTTC. Translated, it gives CASSTYSDRPGEQYF.